These T cell receptor beta chains were read from a single sample in a study of neoadjuvant anti-PD-1 for oral cavity cancer. TCRdb keeps only in-frame clones here, not all; method: immunoSEQ multiplex PCR. Among fewer than 20,000 clones listed, roughly 72% were seen once. Material: PBMCs, obtained before nivolumab (anti-PD-1) treatment. The receptors were gathered from a person aged 40 to 85 with oral cavity squamous cell carcinoma. Both conserved end residues are part of each CDR3. A D gene is named only where the DNA matches it firmly. Clone size appears in some rows only: once, few, many, or a class for an expanded clone.

CDR3 DNA	CDR3 protein	V gene	J gene	D gene	clone size
TGTGCCAGCAGTCAACGTGGGAGTGGCACCGGGGAGCTGTTTTTT	CASSQRGSGTGELFF	TRBV6-1	TRBJ2-2	NA	few
TGTGCCAGCAGCTTAGGAGGTTCCAACGTCCTGACTTTC	CASSLGGSNVLTF	TRBV7-3	TRBJ2-6	NA	NA
TGTGCCAGCAGATTCTCGACAGGTTACAATGAGCAGTTCTTC	CASRFSTGYNEQFF	TRBV2	TRBJ2-1	NA	NA
TGCGCCAGCAGCTTTGAGGGGAATAGCAATCAGCCCCAGCATTTT	CASSFEGNSNQPQHF	TRBV5-1	TRBJ1-5	NA	NA
TGTGCCAGTAGTATATCCGGCGGGGGTGGCTACACCTTC	CASSISGGGGYTF	TRBV19	TRBJ1-2	NA	few
TGTGCCAGCAGTGGCACGGGGAACGAGCAGTACTTC	CASSGTGNEQYF	TRBV25-1	TRBJ2-7	NA	NA
TGTGCCAGCAGCTCCGGTAGCGGCAATGAGCAGTTCTTC	CASSSGSGNEQFF	TRBV7-9	TRBJ2-1	NA	NA
TGCGCCAGCAGTGAGTCGGCAGGGGGCGGCTACACCTTC	CASSESAGGGYTF	TRBV10-1	TRBJ1-2	TRBD1	once
TGTGCCAGCGTAACCCAGACAGGGAGTGCTGGCTACACCTTC	CASVTQTGSAGYTF	TRBV6-1	TRBJ1-2	TRBD1	few
TGTGCCAGCAGCTTGGGCGGGAGCGTGTACGAGCAGTACTTC	CASSLGGSVYEQYF	TRBV5-6	TRBJ2-7	TRBD2	NA
TGTGCCAGCAGTTTCCGGACAGGCGGTGGCTACACCTTC	CASSFRTGGGYTF	TRBV27	TRBJ1-2	TRBD1	few
TGTGCCAGCAGCGTCGCGGGGGGCTTGGGGCAAGAGACCCAGTACTTC	CASSVAGGLGQETQYF	TRBV9	TRBJ2-5	TRBD2	NA
TGTGCCAGTAAATTAGGGACTTCTAGCACAGATACGCAGTATTTT	CASKLGTSSTDTQYF	TRBV19	TRBJ2-3	NA	NA
TGTGCCAGCAGCATGCCGGGACAGGTCCACTTC	CASSMPGQVHF	TRBV9	TRBJ2-5	TRBD1	few
TGTGCCAGCAGCTCATTCAGAGAGACTAGCGGGAGAACCTGGTTTGAGCAGTTCTTC	CASSSFRETSGRTWFEQFF	TRBV7-8	TRBJ2-1	TRBD2	NA
TGCGCCAGCAGTGAGTCGATCTTTCCGGGAGAGACCCAGTACTTC	CASSESIFPGETQYF	TRBV10-2	TRBJ2-5	NA	NA
TGCGCCAGCAGCTTGGAAGGGAAGGCGGGAGGAATCGGAGAGACCCAGTACTTC	CASSLEGKAGGIGETQYF	TRBV5-1	TRBJ2-5	TRBD2	NA
TGTGCCAGCAGCGAGACGACGGGACTAGCGGGAGTTGAGCAGTTCTTC	CASSETTGLAGVEQFF	TRBV9	TRBJ2-1	TRBD2	few